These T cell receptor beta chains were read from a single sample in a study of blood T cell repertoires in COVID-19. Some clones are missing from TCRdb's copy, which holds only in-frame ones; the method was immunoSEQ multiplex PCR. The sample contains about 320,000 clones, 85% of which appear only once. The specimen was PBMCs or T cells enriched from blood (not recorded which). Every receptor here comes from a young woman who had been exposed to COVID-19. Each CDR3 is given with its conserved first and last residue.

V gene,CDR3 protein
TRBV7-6,CASSSGTSTYEQYF
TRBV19,CASSMAGGQPQHF
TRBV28,CASNYRGRRTEAFF
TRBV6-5,CASRDTQETQYF
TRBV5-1,CASSPNGGLANYGYTF
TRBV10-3,CAISPTRQGNTEAFF
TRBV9,CASSFRGPPYEQYF
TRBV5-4,CASSLGLAGNNEQFF
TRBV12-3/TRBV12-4,CASRGGSYGYTF
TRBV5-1,CASSLTGKSTEKLFF
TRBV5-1,CASSLSGSTDTQYF